This record covers a single T cell receptor (beta chain). The target antigen is unknown. CDR3 length: 16 amino acids. The V and J ends lost 5 bases and 3 bases respectively, with 19 bases between them. Germline CDR1 SGHAT, CDR2 FQNNGV. This entry belongs to a study of graft-versus-host responses after intestinal transplantation. General study points: Recipient bone marrow held GvH clones, some seen earlier in ileum or blood. Patients with graft-donor T cell macrochimerism had high graft-versus-host to host-versus-graft clonal ratios in allografts. Declines in HvG clones occurring early post-transplant were associated with peak circulating GvH clone levels.

Graft specimens yielded both intraepithelial and lamina propria lymphocytes. TCRdb's table, derived via immunoSEQ multiplex PCR, lists solely in-frame clones and lacks some. The sample has some 40,000 clones; around 90% are singletons. This material consisted of ileum tissue, taken 200 to 210 days after intestinal transplant. The TCR sequence derives from a human patient who received an intestinal transplant, so some T cells may come from the graft donor. J is TRBJ2-5 and V is TRBV11-2; a possible D gene is TRBD2 (5 bases). This chain's CDR3 is CASSPNLRDLKETQYF. The CDR3 DNA is TGTGCCAGCAGCCCAAACCTCCGGGATTTAAAAGAGACCCAGTACTTC.